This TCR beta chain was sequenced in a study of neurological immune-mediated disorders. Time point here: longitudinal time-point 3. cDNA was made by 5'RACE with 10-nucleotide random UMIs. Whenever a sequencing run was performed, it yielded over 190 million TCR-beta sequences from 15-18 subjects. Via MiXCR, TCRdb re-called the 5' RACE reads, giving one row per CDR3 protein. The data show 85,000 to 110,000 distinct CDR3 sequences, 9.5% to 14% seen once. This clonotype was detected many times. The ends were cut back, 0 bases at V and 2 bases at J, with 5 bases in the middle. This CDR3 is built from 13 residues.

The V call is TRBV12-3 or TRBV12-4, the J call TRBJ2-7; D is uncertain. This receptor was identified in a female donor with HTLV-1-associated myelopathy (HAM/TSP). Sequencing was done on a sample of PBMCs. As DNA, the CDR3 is TGTGCCAGCAGTTTAGCACCGACCTACGAGCAGTACTTC. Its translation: CASSLAPTYEQYF.